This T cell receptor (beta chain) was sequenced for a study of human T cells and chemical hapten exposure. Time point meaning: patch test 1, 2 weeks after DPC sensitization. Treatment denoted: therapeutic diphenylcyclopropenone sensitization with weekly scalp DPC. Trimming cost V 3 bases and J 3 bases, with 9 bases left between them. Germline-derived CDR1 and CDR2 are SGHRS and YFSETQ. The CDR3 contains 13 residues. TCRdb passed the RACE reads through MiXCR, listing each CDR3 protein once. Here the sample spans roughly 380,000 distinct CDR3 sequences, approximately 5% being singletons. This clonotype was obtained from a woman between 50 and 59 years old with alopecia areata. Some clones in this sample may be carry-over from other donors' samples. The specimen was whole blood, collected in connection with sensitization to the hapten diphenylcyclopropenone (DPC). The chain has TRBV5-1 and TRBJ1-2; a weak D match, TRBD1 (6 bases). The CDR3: CASSSGDDYGYTF. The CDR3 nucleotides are TGCGCCAGCAGCTCAGGGGATGACTATGGCTACACCTTC.